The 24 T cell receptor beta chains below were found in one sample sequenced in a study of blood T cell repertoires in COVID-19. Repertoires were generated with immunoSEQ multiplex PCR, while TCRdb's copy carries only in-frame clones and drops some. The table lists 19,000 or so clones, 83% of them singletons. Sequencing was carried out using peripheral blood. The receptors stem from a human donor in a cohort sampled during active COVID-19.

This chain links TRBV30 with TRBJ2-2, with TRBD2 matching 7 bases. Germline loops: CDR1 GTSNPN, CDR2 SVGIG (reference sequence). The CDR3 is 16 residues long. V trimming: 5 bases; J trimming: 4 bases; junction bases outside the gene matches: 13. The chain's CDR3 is CAWGIGGAGFTGELFF. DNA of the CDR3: TGTGCCTGGGGGATCGGGGGAGCGGGGTTCACCGGGGAGCTGTTTTTT.

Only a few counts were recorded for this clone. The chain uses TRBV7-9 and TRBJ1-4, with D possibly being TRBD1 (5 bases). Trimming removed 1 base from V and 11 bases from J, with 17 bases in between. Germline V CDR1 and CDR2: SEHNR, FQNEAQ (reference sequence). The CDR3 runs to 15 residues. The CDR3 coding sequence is TGTGCCAGCAGCTTAGTTGGCGGGGCCGATTTTAAACTGTTTTTT. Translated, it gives CASSLVGGADFKLFF.

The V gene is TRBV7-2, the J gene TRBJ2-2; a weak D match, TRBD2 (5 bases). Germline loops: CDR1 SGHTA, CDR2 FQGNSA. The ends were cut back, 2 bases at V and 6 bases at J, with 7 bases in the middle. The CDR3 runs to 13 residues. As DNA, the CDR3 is TGTGCCAGCAGCTTACAGGAGGCCGGGGAGCTGTTTTTT. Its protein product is CASSLQEAGELFF.

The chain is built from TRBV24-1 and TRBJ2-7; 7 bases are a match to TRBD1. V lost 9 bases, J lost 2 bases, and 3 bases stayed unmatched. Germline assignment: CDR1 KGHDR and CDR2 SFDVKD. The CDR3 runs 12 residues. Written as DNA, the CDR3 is TGTGCCACCGAGGGACAGACCTACGAGCAGTACTTC. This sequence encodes CATEGQTYEQYF.

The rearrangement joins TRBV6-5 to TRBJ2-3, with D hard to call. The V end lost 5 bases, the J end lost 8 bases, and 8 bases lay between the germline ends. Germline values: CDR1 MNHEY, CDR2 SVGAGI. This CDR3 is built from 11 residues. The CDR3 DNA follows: TGTGCCAGCAGTCGGCCGGGTACGCAGTATTTT. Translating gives CASSRPGTQYF.

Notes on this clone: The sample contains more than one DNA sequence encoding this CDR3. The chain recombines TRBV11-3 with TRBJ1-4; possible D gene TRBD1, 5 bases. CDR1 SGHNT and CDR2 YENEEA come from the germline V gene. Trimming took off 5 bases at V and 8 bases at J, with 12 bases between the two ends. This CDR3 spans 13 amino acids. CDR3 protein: CASSQGQGEKLFF. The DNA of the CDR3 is TGTGCCAGCAGCCAGGGCCAGGGCGAAAAACTGTTTTTT.

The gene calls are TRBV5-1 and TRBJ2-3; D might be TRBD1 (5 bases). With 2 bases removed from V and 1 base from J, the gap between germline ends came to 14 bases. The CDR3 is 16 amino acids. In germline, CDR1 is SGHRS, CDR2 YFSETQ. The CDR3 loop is CASSLYGQGRTDTQYF. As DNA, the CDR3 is TGCGCCAGCAGCTTATACGGTCAGGGCCGCACAGATACGCAGTATTTT. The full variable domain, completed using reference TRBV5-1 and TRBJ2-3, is KAGVTQTPRYLIKTRGQQVTLSCSPISGHRSVSWYQQTPGQGLQFLFEYFSETQRNKGNFPGRFSGRQFSNSRSEMNVSTLELGDSALYLCASSLYGQGRTDTQYFGPGTRLTVL.

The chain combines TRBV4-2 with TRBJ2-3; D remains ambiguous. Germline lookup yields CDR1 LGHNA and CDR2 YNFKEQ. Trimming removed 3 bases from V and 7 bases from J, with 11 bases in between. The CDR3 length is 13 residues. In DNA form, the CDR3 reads TGTGCCAGCAGCCATGAACGAGCACATACGCAGTATTTT. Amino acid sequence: CASSHERAHTQYF.

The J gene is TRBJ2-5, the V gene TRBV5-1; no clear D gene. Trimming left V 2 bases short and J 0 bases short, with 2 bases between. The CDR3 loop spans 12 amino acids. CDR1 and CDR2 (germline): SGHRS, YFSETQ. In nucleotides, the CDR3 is TGCGCCAGCAGCTTCGACCAAGAGACCCAGTACTTC. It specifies CASSFDQETQYF.

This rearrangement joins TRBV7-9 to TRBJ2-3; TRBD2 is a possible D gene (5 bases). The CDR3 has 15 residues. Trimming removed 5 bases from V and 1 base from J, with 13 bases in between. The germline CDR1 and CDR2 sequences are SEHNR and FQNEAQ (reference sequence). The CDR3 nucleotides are TGTGCCAGCAGCGCTCTAGCTTACGGCACAGATACGCAGTATTTT. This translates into CASSALAYGTDTQYF.

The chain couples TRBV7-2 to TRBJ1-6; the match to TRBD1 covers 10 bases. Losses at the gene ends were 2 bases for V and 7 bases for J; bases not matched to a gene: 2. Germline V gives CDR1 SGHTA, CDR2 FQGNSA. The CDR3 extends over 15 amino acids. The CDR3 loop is CASSLRTGGNSPLHF. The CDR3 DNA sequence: TGTGCCAGCAGCTTACGGACAGGGGGGAATTCACCCCTCCACTTT.

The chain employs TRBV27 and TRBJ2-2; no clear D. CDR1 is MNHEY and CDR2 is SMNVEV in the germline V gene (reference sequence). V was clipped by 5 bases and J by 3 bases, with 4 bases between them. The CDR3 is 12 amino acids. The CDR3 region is CASSPDTGELFF. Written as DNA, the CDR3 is TGTGCCAGCAGTCCCGACACCGGGGAGCTGTTTTTT.

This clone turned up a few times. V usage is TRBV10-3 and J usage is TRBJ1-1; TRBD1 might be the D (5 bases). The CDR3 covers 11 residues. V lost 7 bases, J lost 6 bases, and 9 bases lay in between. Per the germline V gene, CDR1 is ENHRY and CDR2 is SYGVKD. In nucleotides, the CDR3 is TGTGCCATCATCCAGGGTTCTGAAGCTTTCTTT. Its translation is CAIIQGSEAFF.

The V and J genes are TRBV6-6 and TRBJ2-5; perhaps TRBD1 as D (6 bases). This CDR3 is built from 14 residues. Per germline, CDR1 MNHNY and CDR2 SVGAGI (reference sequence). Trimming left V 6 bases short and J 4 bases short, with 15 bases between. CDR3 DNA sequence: TGTGCCAGCAGCCCACAGGGATTCCGAGAGACCCAGTACTTC. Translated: CASSPQGFRETQYF.

The CDR3 loop reads CASSLKGRSNQPQHF. CDR3 in DNA: TGTGCCAGCAGCTTGAAGGGGCGTAGCAATCAGCCCCAGCATTTT. The gene calls are TRBV5-8 and TRBJ1-5, with TRBD1 as a possible D gene (5 bases). This CDR3 spans 15 amino acids. With 1 base removed from V and 0 bases from J, the gap between germline ends came to 8 bases. CDR1 and CDR2 (germline): SGHTS, YDEGEE.

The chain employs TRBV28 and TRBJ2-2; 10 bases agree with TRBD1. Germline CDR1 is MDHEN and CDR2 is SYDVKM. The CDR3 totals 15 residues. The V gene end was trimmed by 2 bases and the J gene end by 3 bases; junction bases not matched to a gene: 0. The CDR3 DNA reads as TGTGCCAGCAGTTTAGGGACAGGGGACACCGGGGAGCTGTTTTTT. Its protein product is CASSLGTGDTGELFF.

CDR3 protein: CASSAETGAEAFF. In nucleotides, the CDR3 is TGTGCCAGTAGTGCCGAGACAGGGGCTGAAGCTTTCTTT. The genes are TRBV19 and TRBJ1-1; TRBD1 aligns across 8 bases. The trim removed 5 bases at V and 6 bases at J, leaving 5 bases unmatched. Germline V gene data show CDR1 as LNHDA and CDR2 as SQIVND (reference sequence). The CDR3 loop spans 13 amino acids.

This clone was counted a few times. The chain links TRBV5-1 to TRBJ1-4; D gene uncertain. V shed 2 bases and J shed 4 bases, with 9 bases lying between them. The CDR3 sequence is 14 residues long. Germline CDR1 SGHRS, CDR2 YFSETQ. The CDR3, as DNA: TGCGCCAGCAGCTTTGAGAGCCGTAATGAAAAACTGTTTTTT. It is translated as CASSFESRNEKLFF.

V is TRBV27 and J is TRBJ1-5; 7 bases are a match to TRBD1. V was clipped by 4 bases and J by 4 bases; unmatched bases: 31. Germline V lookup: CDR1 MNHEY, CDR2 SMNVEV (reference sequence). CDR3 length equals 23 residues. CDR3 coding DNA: TGTGCCAGCAGTTCCCAAGGACCGGGAGAGGGGGCCTCATTTTACGGTCGAAATCAGCCCCAGCATTTT. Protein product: CASSSQGPGEGASFYGRNQPQHF.

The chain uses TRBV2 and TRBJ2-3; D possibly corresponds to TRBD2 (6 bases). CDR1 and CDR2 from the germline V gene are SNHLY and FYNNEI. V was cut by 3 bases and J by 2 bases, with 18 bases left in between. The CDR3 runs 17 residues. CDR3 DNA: TGTGCCAGCAGTGATCGGTCGGGACGGGGGACCACAGATACGCAGTATTTT. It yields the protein CASSDRSGRGTTDTQYF.

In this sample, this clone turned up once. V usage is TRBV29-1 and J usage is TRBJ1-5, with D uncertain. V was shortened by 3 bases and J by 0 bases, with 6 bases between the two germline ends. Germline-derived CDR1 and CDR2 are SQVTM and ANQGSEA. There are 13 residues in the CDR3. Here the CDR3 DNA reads TGCAGCGTTGAGTTTAATAGCAATCAGCCCCAGCATTTT. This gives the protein CSVEFNSNQPQHF.

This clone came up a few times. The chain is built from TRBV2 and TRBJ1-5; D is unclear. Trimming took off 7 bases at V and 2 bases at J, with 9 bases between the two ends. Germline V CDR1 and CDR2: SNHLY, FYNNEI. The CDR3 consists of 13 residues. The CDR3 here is CASNRDGNQPQHF. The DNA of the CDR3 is TGTGCCAGCAATCGGGATGGCAATCAGCCCCAGCATTTT.

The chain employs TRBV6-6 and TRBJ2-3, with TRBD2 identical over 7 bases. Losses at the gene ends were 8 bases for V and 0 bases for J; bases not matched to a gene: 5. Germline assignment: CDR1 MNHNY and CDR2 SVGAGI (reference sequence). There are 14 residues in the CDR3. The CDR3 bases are TGTGCCAGCGGGGGGAGGGCTAGCACAGATACGCAGTATTTT. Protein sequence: CASGGRASTDTQYF.

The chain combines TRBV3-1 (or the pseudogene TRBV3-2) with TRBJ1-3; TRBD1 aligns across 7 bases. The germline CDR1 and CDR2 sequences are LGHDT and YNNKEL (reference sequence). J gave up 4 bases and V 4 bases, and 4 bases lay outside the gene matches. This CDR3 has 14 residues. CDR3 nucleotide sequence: TGTGCCAGCAGCCCCAGGGGACAGGGAAACACCATATATTTT. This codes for CASSPRGQGNTIYF.